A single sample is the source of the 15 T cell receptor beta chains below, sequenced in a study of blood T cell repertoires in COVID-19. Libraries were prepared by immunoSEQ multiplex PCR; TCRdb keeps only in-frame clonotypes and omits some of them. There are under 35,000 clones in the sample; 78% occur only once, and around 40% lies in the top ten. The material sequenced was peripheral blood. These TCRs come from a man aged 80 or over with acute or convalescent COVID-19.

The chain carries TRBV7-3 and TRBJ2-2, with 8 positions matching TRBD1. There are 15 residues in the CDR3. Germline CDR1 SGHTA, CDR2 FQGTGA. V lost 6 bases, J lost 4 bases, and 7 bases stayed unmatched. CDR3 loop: CASSGQGRSTGELFF. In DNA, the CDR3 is TGTGCCAGCAGTGGACAGGGACGTAGCACCGGGGAGCTGTTTTTT.

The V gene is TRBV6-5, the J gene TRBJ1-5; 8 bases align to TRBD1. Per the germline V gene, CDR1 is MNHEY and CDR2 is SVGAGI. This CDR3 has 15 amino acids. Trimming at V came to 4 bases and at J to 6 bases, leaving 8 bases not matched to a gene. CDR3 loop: CASSSPAGGGQPQHF. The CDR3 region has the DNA TGTGCCAGCAGTTCCCCGGCAGGGGGCGGTCAGCCCCAGCATTTT.

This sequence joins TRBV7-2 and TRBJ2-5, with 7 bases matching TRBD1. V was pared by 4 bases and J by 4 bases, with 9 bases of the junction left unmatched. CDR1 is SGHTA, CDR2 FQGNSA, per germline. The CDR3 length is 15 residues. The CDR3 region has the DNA TGTGCCAGCAGCTGGGGACAGCTACCGCGAGAGACCCAGTACTTC. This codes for CASSWGQLPRETQYF.

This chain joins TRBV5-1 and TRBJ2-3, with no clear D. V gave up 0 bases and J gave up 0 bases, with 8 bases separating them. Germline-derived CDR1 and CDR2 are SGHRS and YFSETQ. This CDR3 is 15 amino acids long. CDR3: CASSLGTASTDTQYF. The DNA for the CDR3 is TGCGCCAGCAGCTTGGGAACAGCTAGCACAGATACGCAGTATTTT.

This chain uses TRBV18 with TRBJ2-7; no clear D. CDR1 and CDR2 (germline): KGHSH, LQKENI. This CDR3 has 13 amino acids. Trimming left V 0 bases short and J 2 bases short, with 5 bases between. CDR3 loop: CASSPPQAYEQYF. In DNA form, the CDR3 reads TGTGCCAGCTCACCACCCCAGGCCTACGAGCAGTACTTC.

CDR3 nucleotides: TGTGCCAGCAGTGCGGGGGGGCGGGAGACCCAGTACTTC. Its protein is CASSAGGRETQYF. The chain links TRBV2 to TRBJ2-5; 8 bases align to TRBD2. The CDR3 is 13 amino acids. Germline assignment: CDR1 SNHLY and CDR2 FYNNEI. V lost 4 bases and J lost 5; bases outside the gene matches: 3.

For the CDR3, the DNA is TGTGCCAGCAGCCAAGAAGCAGGGACAATCACAGATACGCAGTATTTT. Translating it yields CASSQEAGTITDTQYF. The chain links TRBV4-2 to TRBJ2-3; D possibly corresponds to TRBD1 (6 bases). Germline CDR1 and CDR2: LGHNA and YNFKEQ. This CDR3 has 16 residues. The V end lost 0 bases, the J end lost 2 bases, and 12 bases lay between the germline ends.

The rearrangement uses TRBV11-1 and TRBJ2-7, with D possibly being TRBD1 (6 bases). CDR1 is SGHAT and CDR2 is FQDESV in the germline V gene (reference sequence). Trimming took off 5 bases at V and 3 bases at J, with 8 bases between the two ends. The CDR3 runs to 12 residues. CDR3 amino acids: CASSQDSYEQYF. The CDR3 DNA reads TGTGCCAGCAGCCAGGACAGCTACGAGCAGTACTTC.

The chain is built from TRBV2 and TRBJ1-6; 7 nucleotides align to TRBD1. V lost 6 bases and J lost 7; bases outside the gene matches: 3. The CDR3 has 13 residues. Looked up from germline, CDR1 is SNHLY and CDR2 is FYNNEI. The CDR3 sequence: CASRGTENSPLHF. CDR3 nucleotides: TGTGCCAGCAGGGGGACAGAGAATTCACCCCTCCACTTT.

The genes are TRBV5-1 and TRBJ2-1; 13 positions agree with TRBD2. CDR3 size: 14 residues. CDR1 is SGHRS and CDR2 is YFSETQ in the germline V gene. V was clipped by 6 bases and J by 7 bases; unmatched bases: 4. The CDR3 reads CASTGLAGENEQFF. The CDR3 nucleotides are TGCGCCAGCACAGGACTAGCGGGGGAGAATGAGCAGTTCTTC.

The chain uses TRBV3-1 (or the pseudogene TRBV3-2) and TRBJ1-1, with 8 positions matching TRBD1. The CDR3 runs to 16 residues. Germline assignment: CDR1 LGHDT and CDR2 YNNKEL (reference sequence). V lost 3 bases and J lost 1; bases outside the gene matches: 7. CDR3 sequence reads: CASSHFRGRGNTEAFF. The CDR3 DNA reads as TGTGCCAGCAGCCACTTCAGGGGGCGGGGGAACACTGAAGCTTTCTTT.

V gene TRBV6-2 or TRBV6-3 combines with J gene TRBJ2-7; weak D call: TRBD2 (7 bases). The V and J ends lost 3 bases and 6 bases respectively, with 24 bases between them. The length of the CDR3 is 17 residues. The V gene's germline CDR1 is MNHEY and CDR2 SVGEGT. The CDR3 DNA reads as TGTGCCAGCAGTTATGGTCGACTCGGGGGGCTGTACTCCGAGCAGTACTTC. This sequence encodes CASSYGRLGGLYSEQYF.

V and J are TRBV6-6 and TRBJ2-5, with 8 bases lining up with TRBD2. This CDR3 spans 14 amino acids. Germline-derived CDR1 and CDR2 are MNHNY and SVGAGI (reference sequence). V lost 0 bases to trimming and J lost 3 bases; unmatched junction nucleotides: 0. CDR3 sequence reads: CASSYSRGEETQYF. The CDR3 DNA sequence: TGTGCCAGCAGTTACTCGCGGGGGGAAGAGACCCAGTACTTC.

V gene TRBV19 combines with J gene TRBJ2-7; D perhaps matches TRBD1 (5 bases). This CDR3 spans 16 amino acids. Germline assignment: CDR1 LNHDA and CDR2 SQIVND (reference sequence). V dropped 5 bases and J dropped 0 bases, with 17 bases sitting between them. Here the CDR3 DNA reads TGTGCCAGTAGTGCGCGCCTAGGGGCGACCTCCTACGAGCAGTACTTC. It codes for CASSARLGATSYEQYF.

CDR3 DNA: TGTGCCAGTACCTCGACAGGGTCTAACTATGGCTACACCTTC. Translated, it gives CASTSTGSNYGYTF. The chain has TRBV19 and TRBJ1-2; 7 nucleotides match TRBD1. Germline V gene sequence: CDR1 LNHDA, CDR2 SQIVND (reference sequence). This CDR3 is built from 14 residues. V was clipped by 7 bases and J by 0 bases; unmatched bases: 5.